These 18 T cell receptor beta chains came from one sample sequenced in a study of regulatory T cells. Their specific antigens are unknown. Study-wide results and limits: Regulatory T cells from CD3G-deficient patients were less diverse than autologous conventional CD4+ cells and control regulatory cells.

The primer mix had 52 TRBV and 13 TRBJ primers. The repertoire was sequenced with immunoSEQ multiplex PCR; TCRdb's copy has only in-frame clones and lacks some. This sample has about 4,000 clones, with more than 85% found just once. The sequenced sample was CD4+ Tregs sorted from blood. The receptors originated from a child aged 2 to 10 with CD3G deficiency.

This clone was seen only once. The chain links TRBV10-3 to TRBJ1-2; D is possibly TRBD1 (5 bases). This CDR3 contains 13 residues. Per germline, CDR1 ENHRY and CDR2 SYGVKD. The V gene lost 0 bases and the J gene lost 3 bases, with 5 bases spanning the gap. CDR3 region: CAISESGDYGYTF. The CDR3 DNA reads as TGTGCCATCAGTGAGTCGGGGGACTATGGCTACACCTTC.

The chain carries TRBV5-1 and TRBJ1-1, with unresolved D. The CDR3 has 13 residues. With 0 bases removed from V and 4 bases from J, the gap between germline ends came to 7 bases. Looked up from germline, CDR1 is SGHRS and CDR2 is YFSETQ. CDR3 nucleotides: TGCGCCAGCAGCTTGGGATGGGGCACTGAAGCTTTCTTT. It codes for CASSLGWGTEAFF.

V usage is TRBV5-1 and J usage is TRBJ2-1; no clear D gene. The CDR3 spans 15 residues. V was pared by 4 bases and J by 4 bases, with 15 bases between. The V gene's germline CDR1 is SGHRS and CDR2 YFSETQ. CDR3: CASSRAVFGYNEQFF. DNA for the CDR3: TGCGCCAGCAGCCGGGCCGTGTTCGGTTACAATGAGCAGTTCTTC.

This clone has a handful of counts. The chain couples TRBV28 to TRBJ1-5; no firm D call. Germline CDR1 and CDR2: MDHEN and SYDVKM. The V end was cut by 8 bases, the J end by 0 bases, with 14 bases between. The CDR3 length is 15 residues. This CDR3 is CASWSVIHSNQPQHF. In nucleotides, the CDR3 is TGTGCCAGCTGGTCGGTAATTCATAGCAATCAGCCCCAGCATTTT.

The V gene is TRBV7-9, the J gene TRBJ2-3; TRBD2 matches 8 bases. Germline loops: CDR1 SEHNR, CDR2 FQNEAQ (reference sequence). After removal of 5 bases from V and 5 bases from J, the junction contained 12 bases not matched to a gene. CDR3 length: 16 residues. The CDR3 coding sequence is TGTGCCAGCAGCCCCGGGGGGGCTAGCTGGAGAGATACGCAGTATTTT. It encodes CASSPGGASWRDTQYF. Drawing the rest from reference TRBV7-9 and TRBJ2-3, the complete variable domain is DTGVSQNPRHKITKRGQNVTFRCDPISEHNRLYWYRQTLGQGPEFLTYFQNEAQLEKSRLLSDRFSAERPKGSFSTLEIQRTEQGDSAMYLCASSPGGASWRDTQYFGPGTRLTVL.

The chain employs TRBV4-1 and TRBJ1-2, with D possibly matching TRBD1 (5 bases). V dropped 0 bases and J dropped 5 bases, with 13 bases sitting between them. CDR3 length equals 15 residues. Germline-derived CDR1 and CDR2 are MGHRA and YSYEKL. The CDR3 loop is CASSQDRQKRYGYTF. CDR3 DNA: TGCGCCAGCAGCCAAGATAGACAGAAAAGATATGGCTACACCTTC.

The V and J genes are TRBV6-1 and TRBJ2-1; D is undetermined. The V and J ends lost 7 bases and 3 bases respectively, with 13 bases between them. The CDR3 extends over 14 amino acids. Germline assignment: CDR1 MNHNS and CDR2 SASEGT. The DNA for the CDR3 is TGTGCCAGCACCCCCAAAGGGTACTACAATGAGCAGTTCTTC. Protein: CASTPKGYYNEQFF.

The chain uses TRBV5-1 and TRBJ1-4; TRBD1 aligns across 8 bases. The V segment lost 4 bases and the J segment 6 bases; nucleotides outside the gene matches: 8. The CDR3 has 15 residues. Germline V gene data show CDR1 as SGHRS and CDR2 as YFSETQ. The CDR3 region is CASSPGGTGHEKLFF. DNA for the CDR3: TGCGCCAGCAGCCCGGGGGGGACAGGACATGAAAAACTGTTTTTT.

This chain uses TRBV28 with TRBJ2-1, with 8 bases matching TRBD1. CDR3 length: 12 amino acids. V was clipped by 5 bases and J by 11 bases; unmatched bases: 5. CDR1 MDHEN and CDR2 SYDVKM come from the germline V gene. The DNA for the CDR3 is TGTGCCAGCAGTCTAGACAGGGGAAAGCAGTTCTTC. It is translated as CASSLDRGKQFF.

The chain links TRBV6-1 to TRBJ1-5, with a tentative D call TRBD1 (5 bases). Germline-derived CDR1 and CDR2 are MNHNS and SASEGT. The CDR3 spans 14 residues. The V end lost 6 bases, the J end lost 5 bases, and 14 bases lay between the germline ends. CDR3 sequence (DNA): TGTGCCAGCAGCCATCTCCAGGGCTATCAGCCCCAGCATTTT. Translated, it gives CASSHLQGYQPQHF.

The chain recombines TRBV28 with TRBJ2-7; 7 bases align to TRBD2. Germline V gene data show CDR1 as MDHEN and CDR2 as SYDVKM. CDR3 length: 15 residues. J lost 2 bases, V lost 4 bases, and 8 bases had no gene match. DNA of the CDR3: TGTGCCAGCAGTTCCGGGGGGACCGGTACCTACGAGCAGTACTTC. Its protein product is CASSSGGTGTYEQYF. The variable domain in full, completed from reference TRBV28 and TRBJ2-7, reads DVKVTQSSRYLVKRTGEKVFLECVQDMDHENMFWYRQDPGLGLRLIYFSYDVKMKEKGDIPEGYSVSREKKERFSLILESASTNQTSMYLCASSSGGTGTYEQYFGPGTRLTVT.

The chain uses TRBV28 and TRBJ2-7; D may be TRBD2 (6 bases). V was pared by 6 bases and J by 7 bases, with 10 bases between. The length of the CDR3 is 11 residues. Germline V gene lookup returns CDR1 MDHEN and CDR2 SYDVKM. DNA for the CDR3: TGTGCCAGCAGCCGTGGAGGGGAGCAGTACTTC. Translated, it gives CASSRGGEQYF. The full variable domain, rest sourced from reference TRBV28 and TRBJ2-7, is DVKVTQSSRYLVKRTGEKVFLECVQDMDHENMFWYRQDPGLGLRLIYFSYDVKMKEKGDIPEGYSVSREKKERFSLILESASTNQTSMYLCASSRGGEQYFGPGTRLTVT.

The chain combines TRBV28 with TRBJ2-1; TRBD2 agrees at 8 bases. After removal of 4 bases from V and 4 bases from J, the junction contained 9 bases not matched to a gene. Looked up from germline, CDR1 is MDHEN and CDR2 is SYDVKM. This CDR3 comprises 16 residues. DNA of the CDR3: TGTGCCAGCAGTTCGACCTCTAGCGGGTATTACAATGAGCAGTTCTTC. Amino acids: CASSSTSSGYYNEQFF.

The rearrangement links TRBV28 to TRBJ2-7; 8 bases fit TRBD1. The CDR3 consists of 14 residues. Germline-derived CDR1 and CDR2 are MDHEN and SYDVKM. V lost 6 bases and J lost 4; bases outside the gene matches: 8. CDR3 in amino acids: CASSRVGTGYEQYF. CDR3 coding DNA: TGTGCCAGCAGCCGAGTAGGGACAGGTTACGAGCAGTACTTC.

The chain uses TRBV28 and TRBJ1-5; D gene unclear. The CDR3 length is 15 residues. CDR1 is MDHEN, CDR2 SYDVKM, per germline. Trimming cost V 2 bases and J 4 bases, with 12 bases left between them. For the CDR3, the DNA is TGTGCCAGCAGTTTAATCCTAAACCAAAATCAGCCCCAGCATTTT. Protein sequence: CASSLILNQNQPQHF.

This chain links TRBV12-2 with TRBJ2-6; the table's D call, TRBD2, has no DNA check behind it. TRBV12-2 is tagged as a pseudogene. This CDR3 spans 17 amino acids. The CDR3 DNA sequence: TGTGCAAGTCGCAGCGTCTCCACACAAAGTCGGGCCAACGTCCTGACTTTC. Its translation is CASRSVSTQSRANVLTF.

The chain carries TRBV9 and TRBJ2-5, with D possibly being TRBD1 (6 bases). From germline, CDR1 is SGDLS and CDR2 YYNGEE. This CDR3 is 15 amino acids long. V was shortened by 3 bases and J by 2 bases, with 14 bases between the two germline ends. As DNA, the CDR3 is TGTGCCAGCAGCGCGTACTCAGGGGAGCAAGAGACCCAGTACTTC. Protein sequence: CASSAYSGEQETQYF. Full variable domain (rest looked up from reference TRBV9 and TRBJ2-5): DSGVTQTPKHLITATGQRVTLRCSPRSGDLSVYWYQQSLDQGLQFLIQYYNGEERAKGNILERFSAQQFPDLHSELNLSSLELGDSALYFCASSAYSGEQETQYFGPGTRLLVL.

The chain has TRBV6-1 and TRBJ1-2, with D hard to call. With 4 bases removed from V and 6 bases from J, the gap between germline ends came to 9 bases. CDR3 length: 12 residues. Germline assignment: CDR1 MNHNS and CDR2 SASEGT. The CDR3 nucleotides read TGTGCCAGCAGTGGGCTCATAGATGGCTACACCTTC. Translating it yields CASSGLIDGYTF.